Shown below are 23 T cell receptor beta chains from a single sample sequenced in a study of beta chain features in type 1 diabetes (dated by TCRdb to the late 2010s). The library was built by means of the immunoSEQ multiplex PCR assay. The entire amount of isolated RNA was reverse transcribed using the High Capacity cDNA Reverse Transcription Kit, so the sequenced TCRB transcripts were expressed ones. As stored in TCRdb, this immuneACCESS dataset retains in-frame rearrangements with V and J assigned. A fraction of the clones does not appear; measured against another copy, unresolved V genes explain less than half of the discrepancy, and the remainder lacks a known reason. A total of some 350,000 clones appear in this sample, about 13% of them only once. The ten largest clonotypes hold around 0.016% of the sample. The antigens these receptors bind are not known. Overall study outcomes, separate from this receptor: In all four CD4+ subsets, TCRB CDR3 length was moderately but significantly shorter in type 1 diabetes patients.

The specimen sequenced was naive CD4+ T cells from blood. This sample's cell subset or site label indicates: true naive CD4+ T cells. These receptors came from a young woman with type 1 diabetes.

This chain links TRBV2 with TRBJ1-2; 8 nucleotides match TRBD1. Germline-derived CDR1 and CDR2 are SNHLY and FYNNEI. Trimming cost V 5 bases and J 6 bases; bases outside gene matches: 8. The CDR3 is 14 residues long. The CDR3 bases are TGTGCCAGCAGTCGACAGGGGATTACGGATGGCTACACCTTC. This codes for CASSRQGITDGYTF.

This chain links TRBV7-8 with TRBJ2-5; TRBD2 is a possible D gene (5 bases). CDR3 size: 16 residues. Between the trimmed V and J ends, which lost 2 bases and 5 bases, there was a span of 18 bases. Per germline, CDR1 SGHVS and CDR2 FQNEAQ. CDR3 amino acids: CASSLPRSTGVETQYF. CDR3 coding DNA: TGTGCCAGCAGCTTACCCAGATCTACCGGGGTGGAGACCCAGTACTTC.

This clone has a handful of counts. V and J are TRBV5-6 and TRBJ1-4, with D perhaps TRBD1 (6 bases). CDR1 is SGHDT and CDR2 is YYEEEE in the germline V gene. Trimming took off 4 bases at V and 5 bases at J, with 12 bases between the two ends. The CDR3 is 14 amino acids. CDR3 loop: CASSAQGTNEKLFF. CDR3 DNA sequence: TGTGCCAGCAGCGCCCAGGGGACGAATGAAAAACTGTTTTTT.

This clone was counted only a few times. This chain joins TRBV4-1 and TRBJ2-3; 8 bases are a match to TRBD2. This CDR3 region has 17 residues. V shed 0 bases and J 3 bases; nucleotides not matched to a gene: 8. CDR1 and CDR2 from the germline V gene are MGHRA and YSYEKL. The CDR3: CASSQDSVAGTTDTQYF. DNA of the CDR3: TGCGCCAGCAGCCAAGATAGTGTAGCGGGAACAACAGATACGCAGTATTTT.

The CDR3 loop reads CASSPRSSYEQYV. The CDR3 coding sequence is TGTGCCAGCTCACCACGGAGTTCCTACGAGCAGTACGTC. This rearrangement joins TRBV18 to TRBJ2-7; D unresolved. The CDR3 totals 13 residues. The V end lost 1 base, the J end lost 1 base, and 5 bases lay between the germline ends. Germline CDR1 KGHSH, CDR2 LQKENI.

The chain couples TRBV6-5 to TRBJ2-7; maybe TRBD2 (5 bases). The length of the CDR3 is 14 residues. Trimming shortened V by 2 bases and J by 2 bases, and 10 bases separated the two germline ends. The V gene's germline CDR1 is MNHEY and CDR2 SVGAGI. CDR3 in amino acids: CASSYREGAYEQYF. The CDR3, as DNA: TGTGCCAGCAGTTACCGAGAGGGCGCCTACGAGCAGTACTTC.

J is TRBJ2-1 and V is TRBV5-1; 11 nucleotides agree with TRBD2. In germline, CDR1 is SGHRS, CDR2 YFSETQ. The ends lost 4 bases at V and 4 bases at J; junction bases unmatched: 4. The CDR3 has 15 residues. In DNA, the CDR3 is TGCGCCAGCAGCCAACTAGCGGGGGAATACAATGAGCAGTTCTTC. It specifies CASSQLAGEYNEQFF.

This clone turned up a few times. The J gene is TRBJ2-7, the V gene TRBV5-1; D is possibly TRBD2 (5 bases). The length of the CDR3 is 14 residues. The V and J ends lost 1 base and 4 bases respectively, with 12 bases between them. Germline CDR1 reads SGHRS; CDR2 reads YFSETQ. CDR3 protein: CASSLSEGHYEQYF. The CDR3, as DNA: TGCGCCAGCAGCTTGAGTGAGGGTCATTACGAGCAGTACTTC.

CDR3 region: CAWNKRGNNEKLFF. CDR3 DNA: TGTGCCTGGAACAAGAGGGGGAATAATGAAAAACTGTTTTTT. The chain is built from TRBV30 and TRBJ1-4, with D possibly matching TRBD1 (6 bases). The CDR3 is made up of 14 amino acids. The germline V and J ends were trimmed by 4 bases and 4 bases, with 13 bases remaining between them. Germline values: CDR1 GTSNPN, CDR2 SVGIG (reference sequence).

This clone appeared a few times. The CDR3: CASTNGRGLTDTQYF. The CDR3 DNA reads TGTGCCAGTACAAATGGCAGGGGGTTAACAGATACGCAGTATTTT. The chain joins TRBV19 to TRBJ2-3, with 7 positions matching TRBD1. The germline V gene encodes CDR1 LNHDA and CDR2 SQIVND (reference sequence). With V trimmed by 7 bases and J by 3 bases, 10 bases remained unmatched. There are 15 residues in the CDR3.

A few counts support this clone. The genes are TRBV19 and TRBJ2-1, with D possibly TRBD2 on 5 matching bases. The V gene lost 5 bases and the J gene lost 7 bases, with 6 bases spanning the gap. CDR3 length equals 11 residues. CDR1 is LNHDA and CDR2 is SQIVND in the germline V gene (reference sequence). For the CDR3, the DNA is TGTGCCAGTAGTCGAGGGAATGAGCAGTTCTTC. Translation gives CASSRGNEQFF.

The chain links TRBV19 to TRBJ2-2, with 7 bases identical to TRBD2. CDR3 length equals 15 residues. The germline V gene has CDR1 LNHDA and CDR2 SQIVND (reference sequence). With 4 bases clipped from V and 2 bases from J, the junction kept 4 bases outside the gene matches. Here the CDR3 DNA reads TGTGCCAGTAGTAGCGGGAGTGTCAACACCGGGGAGCTGTTTTTT. As protein: CASSSGSVNTGELFF. Based on the CDR3 plus reference TRBV19 and TRBJ2-2, the full variable domain is DGGITQSPKYLFRKEGQNVTLSCEQNLNHDAMYWYRQDPGQGLRLIYYSQIVNDFQKGDIAEGYSVSREKKESFPLTVTSAQKNPTAFYLCASSSGSVNTGELFFGEGSRLTVL.

This sequence joins TRBV11-2 and TRBJ2-1; weak D call: TRBD1 (6 bases). CDR3 length equals 15 residues. Germline-derived CDR1 and CDR2 are SGHAT and FQNNGV. Trimming took off 5 bases at V and 4 bases at J, with 15 bases between the two ends. The CDR3: CASSPGEGVYNEQFF. CDR3 nucleotides: TGTGCCAGCAGCCCTGGAGAGGGGGTTTACAATGAGCAGTTCTTC.

There are a few counts of this clone. This sequence joins TRBV28 and TRBJ2-5; TRBD1 aligns across 8 bases. Trimming cost V 5 bases and J 5 bases; bases outside gene matches: 22. The CDR3 totals 19 residues. Germline V gives CDR1 MDHEN, CDR2 SYDVKM. The CDR3 protein is CASSPSLLHRGTKKETQYF. The CDR3 nucleotides are TGTGCCAGCAGTCCGTCCCTACTACACAGGGGGACGAAGAAGGAGACCCAGTACTTC.

This clone was seen more than once but under ten times. The V and J genes are TRBV5-4 and TRBJ2-7, with TRBD1 as a possible D gene (6 bases). The V gene lost 1 base and the J gene lost 1 base, with 12 bases spanning the gap. The CDR3 has 15 amino acids. Per germline, CDR1 SGHNT and CDR2 YYREEE (reference sequence). The CDR3 spells CASSLYGQTSYEQYF. The CDR3, as DNA: TGTGCCAGCAGCTTGTACGGACAGACTTCCTACGAGCAGTACTTC.

This clone came up a few times. The gene calls are TRBV11-2 and TRBJ2-1, with a tentative D call TRBD2 (6 bases). The V gene lost 0 bases and the J gene lost 6 bases, with 9 bases spanning the gap. This CDR3 is built from 14 residues. CDR1 and CDR2 (germline): SGHAT, FQNNGV. DNA of the CDR3: TGTGCCAGCAGCTTAGATGGAGGGCGCAATGAGCAGTTCTTC. This codes for CASSLDGGRNEQFF. The full variable domain, with the rest looked up from reference TRBV11-2 and TRBJ2-1, is EAGVAQSPRYKIIEKRQSVAFWCNPISGHATLYWYQQILGQGPKLLIQFQNNGVVDDSQLPKDRFSAERLKGVDSTLKIQPAKLEDSAVYLCASSLDGGRNEQFFGPGTRLTVL.

CDR3 in DNA: TGTGCCAGCAAGGCCAGGGGGAGTTCAGATACGCAGTATTTT. This sequence encodes CASKARGSSDTQYF. This chain connects TRBV7-2 to TRBJ2-3; 7 nucleotides line up with TRBD1. This CDR3 contains 14 residues. Trimming at V came to 7 bases and at J to 4 bases, leaving 8 bases not matched to a gene. Germline CDR1 reads SGHTA; CDR2 reads FQGNSA.

This clone has only a few counts. CDR3 bases: TGTGCCAGCACCCAGGGTGGGTCTTACAATGAGCAGTTCTTC. Translated, it gives CASTQGGSYNEQFF. J is TRBJ2-1 and V is TRBV28; weak D call: TRBD1 (5 bases). Trimming pared 7 bases from V and 4 bases from J, leaving 14 bases between. Per the germline V gene, CDR1 is MDHEN and CDR2 is SYDVKM. This CDR3 contains 14 residues.

The chain has TRBV10-1 and TRBJ2-2; perhaps TRBD1 as D (5 bases). The length of the CDR3 is 13 residues. The V gene's germline CDR1 is WNHNN and CDR2 SYGVQD (reference sequence). The V end was cut by 4 bases, the J end by 4 bases, with 7 bases between. CDR3 loop: CASSGQSTGELFF. CDR3 bases: TGCGCCAGCAGTGGACAGAGCACCGGGGAGCTGTTTTTT.

This clone was observed a few times. V usage is TRBV19 and J usage is TRBJ1-2, with D possibly matching TRBD1 (6 bases). Germline CDR1 and CDR2: LNHDA and SQIVND (reference sequence). The CDR3 is made up of 15 amino acids. V was cut by 5 bases and J by 2 bases, with 15 bases left in between. In nucleotides, the CDR3 is TGTGCCAGTAGTCCCGAACTGGGGGCAAACTATGGCTACACCTTC. Protein: CASSPELGANYGYTF.

Only a few counts were recorded for this clone. The chain employs TRBV7-9 and TRBJ2-5, with 11 positions matching TRBD2. With 4 bases clipped from V and 5 bases from J, the junction kept 6 bases outside the gene matches. The CDR3 extends over 15 amino acids. Germline V gene sequence: CDR1 SEHNR, CDR2 FQNEAQ (reference sequence). The CDR3: CASSSLTSGSETQYF. CDR3 nucleotide sequence: TGTGCCAGCAGCTCCCTAACTAGCGGGAGCGAGACCCAGTACTTC.

CDR3 sequence reads: CASSLGLAGGPSTDTQYF. The CDR3 DNA is TGTGCCAGCAGCTTGGGACTAGCGGGAGGGCCTAGCACAGATACGCAGTATTTT. The chain uses TRBV7-9 and TRBJ2-3, with TRBD2 identical over 16 bases. The germline V gene has CDR1 SEHNR and CDR2 FQNEAQ (reference sequence). The CDR3 loop spans 18 amino acids. V trimming: 3 bases; J trimming: 0 bases; junction bases outside the gene matches: 3.

This clone has a handful of counts. V gene TRBV5-1 combines with J gene TRBJ2-1; TRBD2 matches at 8 bases. V trimming: 0 bases; J trimming: 9 bases; junction bases outside the gene matches: 8. The CDR3 covers 15 residues. Germline lookup yields CDR1 SGHRS and CDR2 YFSETQ. This CDR3 is CASSLAAGGSGEQFF. CDR3 sequence (DNA): TGCGCCAGCAGCTTGGCCGCGGGAGGTTCGGGTGAGCAGTTCTTC.